Listed below are T cell receptor beta chains from one sample, sequenced in a study of technical replicates of blood from a handful of donors. The table came from immunoSEQ multiplex PCR; TCRdb's copy has only in-frame clones and leaves some out. This sample has more than 75,000 clones, with less than 96% found just once. Sequenced sample: T cells isolated from PBMCs. Every receptor here comes from a human donor in good health. Each CDR3 is given without its conserved first and last residue. The order of the fields is D gene, V gene, J gene, CDR3 protein. D genes are given only for firm matches.

D: NA
V: TRBV4-2
J: TRBJ2-1
CDR3: ASSRQVNEQF

D: NA
V: TRBV9
J: TRBJ1-1
CDR3: ASSVASQNTEAF

D: TRBD2
V: TRBV6-1
J: TRBJ2-3
CDR3: ASSEPSGNSPDTQY

D: TRBD2
V: TRBV7-2
J: TRBJ2-7
CDR3: ASSLGTSGRTLSYEQY

D: NA
V: TRBV9
J: TRBJ1-2
CDR3: ASSPYDSPYGYT

D: NA
V: TRBV7-6
J: TRBJ2-7
CDR3: ASSLDVGDVYEQY

D: NA
V: TRBV6-1
J: TRBJ1-1
CDR3: ASSEMGAAWVTEAF

D: TRBD2
V: TRBV28
J: TRBJ2-7
CDR3: ASSVGTSGVKGD

D: TRBD1
V: TRBV6-1
J: TRBJ2-7
CDR3: ASREDRVAEQY

D: NA
V: TRBV7-2
J: TRBJ1-5
CDR3: ASSLASLGGSGNQPQH

D: NA
V: TRBV7-9
J: TRBJ1-2
CDR3: ASSLRDSGDYGYT

D: NA
V: TRBV7-7
J: TRBJ2-5
CDR3: ASSLNSGLQETQY

D: TRBD1
V: TRBV18
J: TRBJ1-5
CDR3: ASSPGDRRDQPQH

D: NA
V: TRBV4-3
J: TRBJ1-5
CDR3: ASSQDHGTRSNQPQH

D: TRBD2
V: TRBV15
J: TRBJ2-7
CDR3: ATSNLAGSSEQY

D: TRBD1
V: TRBV6-6
J: TRBJ2-1
CDR3: ASSTRDRGANEQF

D: TRBD2
V: TRBV10-2
J: TRBJ2-4
CDR3: ASSLGGVGNIQY

D: NA
V: TRBV6-5
J: TRBJ1-2
CDR3: ASSPLGPNYGYT

D: TRBD2
V: TRBV19
J: TRBJ2-7
CDR3: ASSTQLAGDYEQY

D: NA
V: TRBV30
J: TRBJ2-3
CDR3: AWRPSGNTQY

D: NA
V: TRBV6-1
J: TRBJ1-1
CDR3: ATRRGYTEAF

D: NA
V: TRBV2
J: TRBJ1-5
CDR3: ASSDPGNQPQH

D: NA
V: TRBV7-9
J: TRBJ1-1
CDR3: ASSLDGAYGEAF

D: NA
V: TRBV9
J: TRBJ1-2
CDR3: ASSGYGYT

D: TRBD2
V: TRBV27
J: TRBJ2-5
CDR3: ASHTSGGRSSETQY

D: TRBD2
V: TRBV30
J: TRBJ2-3
CDR3: ARRLAESTDTQY

D: NA
V: TRBV7-9
J: TRBJ2-1
CDR3: ASSYQGNEQF

D: TRBD2
V: TRBV7-3
J: TRBJ2-2
CDR3: ASSLRGLAGSGELF

D: NA
V: TRBV5-1
J: TRBJ1-1
CDR3: ASSFLGGSNTEAF

D: TRBD2
V: TRBV4-3
J: TRBJ2-7
CDR3: ASSQGRLGGSYEQY

D: NA
V: TRBV9
J: TRBJ2-7
CDR3: ASRGQGSYEQY

D: TRBD2
V: TRBV6-6
J: TRBJ2-5
CDR3: ASSYPRAGGLETQY

D: NA
V: TRBV9
J: TRBJ1-2
CDR3: ASSGGGTDNYGYT

D: TRBD2
V: TRBV29-1
J: TRBJ2-1
CDR3: SVEEVAGDEQF

D: NA
V: TRBV11-2
J: TRBJ1-1
CDR3: ASSLATGATEAF

D: TRBD2
V: TRBV20-1
J: TRBJ2-1
CDR3: SATGGREQF

D: NA
V: TRBV30
J: TRBJ1-1
CDR3: AWKRQPDTEAF

D: NA
V: TRBV28
J: TRBJ2-7
CDR3: ASSFWRGDYEQY

D: NA
V: TRBV7-9
J: TRBJ2-3
CDR3: ASSLIPQDTQY

D: NA
V: TRBV25-1
J: TRBJ2-1
CDR3: ASSDDGGYYNEQF

D: NA
V: TRBV7-2
J: TRBJ2-5
CDR3: ASSPAVVGGGETQY

D: NA
V: TRBV7-9
J: TRBJ1-1
CDR3: ASSLPGWTEAF

D: TRBD1
V: TRBV6-5
J: TRBJ2-7
CDR3: ASSYSGQGSDEQY

D: TRBD1
V: TRBV10-3
J: TRBJ1-2
CDR3: AISESGTGDGYT

D: NA
V: TRBV6-5
J: TRBJ1-2
CDR3: ASSYETGFDGYT

D: NA
V: TRBV5-1
J: TRBJ2-7
CDR3: ASSLASTYEQY

D: TRBD1
V: TRBV4-1
J: TRBJ2-7
CDR3: ASSSQGLAGSYEQY

D: TRBD1
V: TRBV27
J: TRBJ1-5
CDR3: ASSVGTGNQPQH

D: TRBD2
V: TRBV7-2
J: TRBJ2-7
CDR3: ASSLAPTSESYEQY

D: TRBD2
V: TRBV28
J: TRBJ2-3
CDR3: ASSLLAGGYTDTQY

D: TRBD1
V: TRBV19
J: TRBJ2-5
CDR3: ASSTGQGVGETQY